This T cell receptor (beta chain) appears in the sequencing data of a study of response to subunit inactivated influenza vaccine. TCRdb reprocessed the RT-PCR reads via MiXCR and lists one record per CDR3 protein. The data show about 520,000 distinct CDR3 sequences, around 25% seen once. In this sample, this clonotype turned up a few times. Trimming shortened V by 6 bases and J by 2 bases, and 13 bases separated the two germline ends. The germline V gene has CDR1 MGHDK and CDR2 SYGVNS. This CDR3 has 14 residues. Sequencing was performed on CD4+ T cells sorted from PBMCs, taken 5 days after vaccination. This receptor was identified in a man aged 50 or older who received an inactivated influenza vaccine. The rearrangement links TRBV25-1 to TRBJ2-5, with D unclear. This CDR3 is CASSQLTQQETQYF. The CDR3 DNA is TGTGCCAGCAGCCAACTCACACAACAAGAGACCCAGTACTTC.